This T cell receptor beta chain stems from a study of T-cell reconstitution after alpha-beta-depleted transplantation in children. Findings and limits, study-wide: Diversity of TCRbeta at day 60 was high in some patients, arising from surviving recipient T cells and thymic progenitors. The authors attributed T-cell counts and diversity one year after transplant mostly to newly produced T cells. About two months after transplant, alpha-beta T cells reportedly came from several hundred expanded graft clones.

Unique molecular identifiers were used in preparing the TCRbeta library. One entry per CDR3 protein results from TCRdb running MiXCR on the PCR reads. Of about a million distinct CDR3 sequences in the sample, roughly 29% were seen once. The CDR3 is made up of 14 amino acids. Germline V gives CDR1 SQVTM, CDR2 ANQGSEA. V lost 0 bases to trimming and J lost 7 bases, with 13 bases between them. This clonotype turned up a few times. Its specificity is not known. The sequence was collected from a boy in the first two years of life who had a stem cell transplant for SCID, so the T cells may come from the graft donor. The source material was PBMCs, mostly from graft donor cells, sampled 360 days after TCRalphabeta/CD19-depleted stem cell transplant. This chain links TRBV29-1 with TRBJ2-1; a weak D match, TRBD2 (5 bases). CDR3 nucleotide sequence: TGCAGCGTTGAAGATCTTAGGAGGCGAAATGAGCAGTTCTTC. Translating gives CSVEDLRRRNEQFF.